This T cell receptor beta chain was sequenced during a study of T cells in localized non-small cell lung cancer. Assay used: immunoSEQ multiplex PCR; TCRdb lists only in-frame clones, some missing. The table has around 15,000 clones, about 85% seen once; the top ten hold approximately 4%. As for this clone: What it binds is not known.

Findings of the study overall: Adjacent lung tissue had a median around 57 of the top 100 clones found in the tumor.

This CDR3 contains 17 residues. V was shortened by 2 bases and J by 6 bases, with 17 bases between the two germline ends. CDR1 MDHEN and CDR2 SYDVKM come from the germline V gene. The rearrangement joins TRBV28 to TRBJ1-6; no clear D gene. The sequencing here drew on peripheral blood, taken before any cancer treatment. This sequence originates from a woman aged 35-70 years with stage I lung adenocarcinoma. The CDR3 region is CASSLLGPEVGNSPLHF. In DNA, the CDR3 is TGTGCCAGCAGTTTACTTGGGCCCGAAGTCGGTAATTCACCCCTCCACTTT.